Here is one TCR beta chain with its context. These data belong to a study of metastatic and nonmetastatic thyroid tumors. At the level of the study: Repertoire data that came from the blood and tumor or nodule tissue of malignant and benign thyroid patients were compared.

V dropped 4 bases and J dropped 7 bases, with 11 bases sitting between them. Germline loops: CDR1 SGHAT, CDR2 FQDESV (reference sequence). CDR3 length: 13 amino acids. There were no patients who had received any treatment before thyroid surgery. TCRdb redid the clone calls on the PCR reads using MiXCR. The sample records roughly 72,000 clones, 18% being singletons. This receptor was taken from a female donor with papillary thyroid cancer or a benign thyroid nodule (not recorded which). Some clones in this sample may be carry-over from other donors' samples. The sample consisted of blood. The chain combines TRBV11-1 with TRBJ2-1; D is undetermined. CDR3 sequence: CASSSLYINEQFF. The CDR3 nucleotides are TGTGCCAGCAGCTCCCTGTACATAAATGAGCAGTTCTTC.